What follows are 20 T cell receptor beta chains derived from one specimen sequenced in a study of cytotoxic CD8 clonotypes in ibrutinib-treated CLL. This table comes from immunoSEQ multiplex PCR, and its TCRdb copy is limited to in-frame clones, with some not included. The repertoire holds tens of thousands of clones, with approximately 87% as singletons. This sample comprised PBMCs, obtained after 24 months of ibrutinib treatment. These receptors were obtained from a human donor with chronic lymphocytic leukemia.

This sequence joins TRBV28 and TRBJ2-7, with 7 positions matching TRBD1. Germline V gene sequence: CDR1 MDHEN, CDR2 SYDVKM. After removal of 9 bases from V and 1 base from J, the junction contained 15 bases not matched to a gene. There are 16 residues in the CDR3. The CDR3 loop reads CASLKVGQVTSYEQYF. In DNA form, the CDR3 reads TGTGCCAGTTTAAAGGTCGGACAGGTGACTTCCTACGAGCAGTACTTC.

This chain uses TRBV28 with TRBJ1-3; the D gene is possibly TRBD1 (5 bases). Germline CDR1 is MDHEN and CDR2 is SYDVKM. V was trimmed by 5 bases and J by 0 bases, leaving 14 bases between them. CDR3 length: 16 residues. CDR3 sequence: CASSPADRSSGNTIYF. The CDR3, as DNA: TGTGCCAGCAGTCCCGCCGACAGATCCTCTGGAAACACCATATATTTT.

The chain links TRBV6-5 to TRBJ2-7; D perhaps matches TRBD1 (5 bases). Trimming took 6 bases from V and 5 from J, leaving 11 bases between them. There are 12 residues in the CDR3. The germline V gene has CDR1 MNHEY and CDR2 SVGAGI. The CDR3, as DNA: TGTGCCAGCAGCCAGGGATGGGACGAGCAGTACTTC. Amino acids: CASSQGWDEQYF.

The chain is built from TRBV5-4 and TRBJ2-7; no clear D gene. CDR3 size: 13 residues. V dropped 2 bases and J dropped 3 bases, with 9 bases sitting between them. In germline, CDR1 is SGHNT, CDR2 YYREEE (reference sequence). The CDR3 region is CASSFDVDYEQYF. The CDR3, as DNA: TGTGCCAGCAGCTTCGACGTTGACTACGAGCAGTACTTC.

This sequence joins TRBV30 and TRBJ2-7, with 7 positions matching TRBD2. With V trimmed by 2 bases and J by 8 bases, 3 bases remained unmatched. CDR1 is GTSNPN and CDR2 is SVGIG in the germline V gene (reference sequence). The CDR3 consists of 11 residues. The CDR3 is CAWSPAGQQYF. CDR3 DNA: TGTGCCTGGAGTCCAGCGGGGCAGCAGTACTTC.

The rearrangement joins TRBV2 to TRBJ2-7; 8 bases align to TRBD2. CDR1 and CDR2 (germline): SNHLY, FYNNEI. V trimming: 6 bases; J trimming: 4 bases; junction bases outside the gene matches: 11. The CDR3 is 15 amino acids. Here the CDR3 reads CASRVVSSGSYEQYF. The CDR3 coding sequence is TGTGCCAGCAGGGTCGTCTCCAGCGGGAGTTACGAGCAGTACTTC.

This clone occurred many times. In nucleotides, the CDR3 is TGTGCCAGCAGCGCCGAATCTAGCGCATCCTACGAGCAGTACTTC. Translating gives CASSAESSASYEQYF. The chain links TRBV9 to TRBJ2-7, with D possibly matching TRBD2 (6 bases). Germline V lookup: CDR1 SGDLS, CDR2 YYNGEE. The CDR3 sequence is 15 residues long. The germline V and J ends were trimmed by 3 bases and 1 base, with 14 bases remaining between them.

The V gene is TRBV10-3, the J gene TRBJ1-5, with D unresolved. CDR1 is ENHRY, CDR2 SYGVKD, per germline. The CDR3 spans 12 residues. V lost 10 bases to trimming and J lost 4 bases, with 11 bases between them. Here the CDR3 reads CATRRANQPQHF. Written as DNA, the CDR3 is TGTGCCACCCGCCGGGCGAATCAGCCCCAGCATTTT.

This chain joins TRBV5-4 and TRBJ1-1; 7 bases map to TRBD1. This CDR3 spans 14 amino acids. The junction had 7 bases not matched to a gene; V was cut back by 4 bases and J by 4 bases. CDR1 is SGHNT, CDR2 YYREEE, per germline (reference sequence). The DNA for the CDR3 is TGTGCCAGCAGCCAGGGGGACTTGAGCACTGAAGCTTTCTTT. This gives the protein CASSQGDLSTEAFF.

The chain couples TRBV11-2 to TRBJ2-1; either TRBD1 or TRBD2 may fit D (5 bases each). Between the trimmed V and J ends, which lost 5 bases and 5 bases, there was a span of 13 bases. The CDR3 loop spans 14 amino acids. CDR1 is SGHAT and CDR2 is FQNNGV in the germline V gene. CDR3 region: CASSGTLTDNEQFF. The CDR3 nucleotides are TGTGCCAGCAGCGGGACCCTGACCGACAATGAGCAGTTCTTC.

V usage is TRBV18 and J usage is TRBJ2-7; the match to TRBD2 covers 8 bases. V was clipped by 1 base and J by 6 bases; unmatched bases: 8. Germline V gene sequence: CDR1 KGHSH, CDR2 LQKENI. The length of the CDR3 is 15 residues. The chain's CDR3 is CASSPLGSGRGEQYF. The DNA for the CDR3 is TGTGCCAGCTCACCACTGGGGAGCGGGAGAGGCGAGCAGTACTTC. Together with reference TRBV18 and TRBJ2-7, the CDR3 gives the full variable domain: NAGVMQNPRHLVRRRGQEARLRCSPMKGHSHVYWYRQLPEEGLKFMVYLQKENIIDESGMPKERFSAEFPKEGPSILRIQQVVRGDSAAYFCASSPLGSGRGEQYFGPGTRLTVT.

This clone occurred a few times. The chain's CDR3 is CASSGHNEQFF. The CDR3 coding sequence is TGTGCCAGCAGTGGCCACAATGAGCAGTTCTTC. V gene TRBV2 combines with J gene TRBJ2-1; D gene ambiguous. Per the germline V gene, CDR1 is SNHLY and CDR2 is FYNNEI. The ends were cut back, 4 bases at V and 5 bases at J, with 3 bases in the middle. The CDR3 runs to 11 residues.

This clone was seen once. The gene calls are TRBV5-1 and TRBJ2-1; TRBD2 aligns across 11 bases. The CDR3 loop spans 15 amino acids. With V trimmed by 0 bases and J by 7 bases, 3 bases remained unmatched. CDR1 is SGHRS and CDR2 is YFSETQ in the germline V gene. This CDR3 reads CASSLGLAGRNEQFF. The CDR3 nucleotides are TGCGCCAGCAGCTTGGGACTAGCGGGAAGAAATGAGCAGTTCTTC.

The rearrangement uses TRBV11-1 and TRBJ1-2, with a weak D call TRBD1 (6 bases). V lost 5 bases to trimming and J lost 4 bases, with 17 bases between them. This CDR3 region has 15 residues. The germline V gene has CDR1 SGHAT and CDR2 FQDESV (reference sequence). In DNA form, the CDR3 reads TGTGCCAGCAGCCCATCCGGACAGACCTTCTATGGCTACACCTTC. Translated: CASSPSGQTFYGYTF.

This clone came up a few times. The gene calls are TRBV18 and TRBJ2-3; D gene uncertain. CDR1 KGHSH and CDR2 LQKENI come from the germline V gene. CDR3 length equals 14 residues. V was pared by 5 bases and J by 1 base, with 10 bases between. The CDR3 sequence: CASSIRRGTDTQYF. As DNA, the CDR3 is TGTGCCAGCTCAATTAGACGGGGCACAGATACGCAGTATTTT.

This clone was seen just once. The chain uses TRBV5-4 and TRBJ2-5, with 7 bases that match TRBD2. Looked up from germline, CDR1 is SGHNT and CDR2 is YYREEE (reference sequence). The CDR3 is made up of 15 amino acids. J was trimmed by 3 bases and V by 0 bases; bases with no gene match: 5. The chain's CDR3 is CASSLGGEGEETQYF. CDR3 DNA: TGTGCCAGCAGCTTGGGAGGGGAGGGAGAAGAGACCCAGTACTTC. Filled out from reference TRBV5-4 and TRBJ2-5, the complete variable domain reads ETGVTQSPTHLIKTRGQQVTLRCSSQSGHNTVSWYQQALGQGPQFIFQYYREEENGRGNFPPRFSGLQFPNYSSELNVNALELDDSALYLCASSLGGEGEETQYFGPGTRLLVL.

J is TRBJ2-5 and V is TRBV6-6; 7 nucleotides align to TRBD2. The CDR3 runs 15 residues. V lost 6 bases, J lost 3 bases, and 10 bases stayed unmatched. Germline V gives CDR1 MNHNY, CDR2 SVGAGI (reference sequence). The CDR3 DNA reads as TGTGCCAGCAGCCCTGGGGCGGGAGAGGAAGAGACCCAGTACTTC. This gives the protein CASSPGAGEEETQYF.

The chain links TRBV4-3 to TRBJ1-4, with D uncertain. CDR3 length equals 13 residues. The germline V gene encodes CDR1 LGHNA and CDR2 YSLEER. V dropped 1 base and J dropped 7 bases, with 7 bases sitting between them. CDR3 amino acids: CASSQVVGEKLFF. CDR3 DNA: TGCGCCAGCAGCCAAGTGGTGGGTGAAAAACTGTTTTTT.

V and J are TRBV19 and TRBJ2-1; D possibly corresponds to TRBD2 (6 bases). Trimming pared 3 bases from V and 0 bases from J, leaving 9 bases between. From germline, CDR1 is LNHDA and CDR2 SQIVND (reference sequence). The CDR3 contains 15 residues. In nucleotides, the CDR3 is TGTGCCAGTAGTATTTCCGGGAGCTCCTACAATGAGCAGTTCTTC. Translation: CASSISGSSYNEQFF.

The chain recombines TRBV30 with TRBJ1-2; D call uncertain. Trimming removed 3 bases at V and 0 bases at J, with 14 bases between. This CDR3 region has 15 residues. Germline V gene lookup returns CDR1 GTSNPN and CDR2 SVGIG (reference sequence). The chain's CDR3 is CAWSLNFIANYGYTF. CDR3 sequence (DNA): TGTGCCTGGAGCTTAAACTTTATCGCTAACTATGGCTACACCTTC. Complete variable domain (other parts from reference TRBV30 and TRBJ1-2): SQTIHQWPATLVQPVGSPLSLECTVEGTSNPNLYWYRQAAGRGLQLLFYSVGIGQISSEVPQNLSASRPQDRQFILSSKKLLLSDSGFYLCAWSLNFIANYGYTFGSGTRLTVV.